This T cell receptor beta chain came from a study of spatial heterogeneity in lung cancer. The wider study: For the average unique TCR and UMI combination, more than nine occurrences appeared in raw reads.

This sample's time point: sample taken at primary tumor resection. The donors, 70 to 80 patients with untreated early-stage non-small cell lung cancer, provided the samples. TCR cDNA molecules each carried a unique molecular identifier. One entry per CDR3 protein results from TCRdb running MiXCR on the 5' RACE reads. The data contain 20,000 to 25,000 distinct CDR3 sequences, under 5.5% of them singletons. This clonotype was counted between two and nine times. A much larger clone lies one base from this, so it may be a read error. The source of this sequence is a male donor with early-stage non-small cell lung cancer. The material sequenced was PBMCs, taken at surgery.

CDR3 nucleotides: TGTGTCAGCTCACCATTTACTAGCAGCACAGATACGCAGTATTTT. Translation: CVSSPFTSSTDTQYF. This chain connects TRBV18 to TRBJ2-3; weak D call: TRBD2 (6 bases). The CDR3 has 15 residues. Germline V gene sequence: CDR1 KGHSH, CDR2 LQKENI.